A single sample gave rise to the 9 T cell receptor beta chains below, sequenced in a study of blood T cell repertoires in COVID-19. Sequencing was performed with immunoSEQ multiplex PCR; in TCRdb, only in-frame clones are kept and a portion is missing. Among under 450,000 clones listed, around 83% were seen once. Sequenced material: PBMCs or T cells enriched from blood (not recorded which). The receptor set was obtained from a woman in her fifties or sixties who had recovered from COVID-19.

CDR3 region: CASSQEPNRDYGYTF. CDR3 coding DNA: TGCGCCAGCAGCCAAGAGCCGAACAGGGACTATGGCTACACCTTC. The chain carries TRBV4-3 and TRBJ1-2, with a possible D match to TRBD1 (6 bases). The CDR3 has 15 amino acids. Germline-derived CDR1 and CDR2 are LGHNA and YSLEER. With 0 bases removed from V and 3 bases from J, the gap between germline ends came to 11 bases.

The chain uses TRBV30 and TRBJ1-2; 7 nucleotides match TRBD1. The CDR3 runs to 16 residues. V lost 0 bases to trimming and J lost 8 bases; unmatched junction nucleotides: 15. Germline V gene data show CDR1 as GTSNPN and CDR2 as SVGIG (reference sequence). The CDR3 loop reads CAWSVPGWRGRLGYTF. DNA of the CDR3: TGTGCCTGGAGTGTACCGGGGTGGAGGGGGCGGTTGGGCTACACCTTC.

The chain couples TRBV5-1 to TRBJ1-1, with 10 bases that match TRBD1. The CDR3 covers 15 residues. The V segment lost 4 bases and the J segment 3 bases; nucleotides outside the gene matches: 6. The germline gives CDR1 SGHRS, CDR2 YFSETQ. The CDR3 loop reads CASSGDRGWDTEAFF. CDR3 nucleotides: TGCGCCAGCAGCGGGGACAGGGGCTGGGACACTGAAGCTTTCTTT.

The CDR3 loop is CASIGQGVHGYTF. Written as DNA, the CDR3 is TGTGCCAGCATTGGACAGGGAGTGCATGGCTACACCTTC. This chain uses TRBV25-1 with TRBJ1-2; 8 bases map to TRBD1. V lost 7 bases, J lost 6 bases, and 7 bases stayed unmatched. Germline V gives CDR1 MGHDK, CDR2 SYGVNS. This CDR3 has 13 residues.

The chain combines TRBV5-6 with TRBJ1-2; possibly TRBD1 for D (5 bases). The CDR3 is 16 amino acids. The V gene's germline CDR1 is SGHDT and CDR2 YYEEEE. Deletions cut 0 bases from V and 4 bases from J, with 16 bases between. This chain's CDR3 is CASSLGSGWSSYGYTF. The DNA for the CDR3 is TGTGCCAGCAGCTTGGGTTCAGGGTGGAGTAGCTATGGCTACACCTTC. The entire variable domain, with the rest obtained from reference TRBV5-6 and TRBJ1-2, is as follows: DAGVTQSPTHLIKTRGQQVTLRCSPKSGHDTVSWYQQALGQGPQFIFQYYEEEERQRGNFPDRFSGHQFPNYSSELNVNALLLGDSALYLCASSLGSGWSSYGYTFGSGTRLTVV.

The CDR3 nucleotides are TGTGCCTGGAACCCCAGAGGGACAGGACGGGACGGGGCCTATGGCTACACCTTC. This encodes CAWNPRGTGRDGAYGYTF. The chain has TRBV30 and TRBJ1-2; 8 nucleotides line up with TRBD1. Germline V gene lookup returns CDR1 GTSNPN and CDR2 SVGIG (reference sequence). CDR3 length: 18 amino acids. V trimming: 4 bases; J trimming: 4 bases; junction bases outside the gene matches: 20.

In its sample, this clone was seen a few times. The CDR3 DNA is TGTGCCAGCAGCCAAGGACCTAGCGGGAATACAGATACGCAGTATTTT. It is translated as CASSQGPSGNTDTQYF. This chain joins TRBV4-2 and TRBJ2-3; 9 nucleotides align to TRBD2. J was trimmed by 3 bases and V by 1 base; bases with no gene match: 5. The germline CDR1 and CDR2 sequences are LGHNA and YNFKEQ. The CDR3 length is 16 residues.

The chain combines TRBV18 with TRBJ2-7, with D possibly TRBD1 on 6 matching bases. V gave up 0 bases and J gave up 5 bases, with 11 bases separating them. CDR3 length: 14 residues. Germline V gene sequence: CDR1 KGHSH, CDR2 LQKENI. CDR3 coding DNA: TGTGCCAGCTCACCACCGGGGGCCGTCGACGAGCAGTACTTC. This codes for CASSPPGAVDEQYF.

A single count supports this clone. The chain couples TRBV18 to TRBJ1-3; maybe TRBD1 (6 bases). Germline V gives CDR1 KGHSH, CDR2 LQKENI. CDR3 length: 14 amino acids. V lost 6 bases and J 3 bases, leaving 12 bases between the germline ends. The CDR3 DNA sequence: TGTGCCAGCTCCGGGGGGCAAAGTGGAAACACCATATATTTT. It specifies CASSGGQSGNTIYF. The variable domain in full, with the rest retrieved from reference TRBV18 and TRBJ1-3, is NAGVMQNPRHLVRRRGQEARLRCSPMKGHSHVYWYRQLPEEGLKFMVYLQKENIIDESGMPKERFSAEFPKEGPSILRIQQVVRGDSAAYFCASSGGQSGNTIYFGEGSWLTVV.